The 13 T cell receptor beta chains below all came from one sample that was sequenced in a study of cytomegalovirus exposure and HLA in healthy donors. Vbeta (60) and Jbeta (13) primers were used in the PCR. Here immunoSEQ multiplex PCR was the method, and the copy in TCRdb shows in-frame clones only, minus some. Among around 130,000 clones, more than 70% were seen once, and the ten largest hold about 6.7%. The sequenced sample was PBMCs. The receptors were sampled from a woman aged 25 to 45 in good health and CMV-seropositive.

The V call is TRBV5-6, the J call TRBJ1-4; TRBD1 matches at 7 bases. Germline V gives CDR1 SGHDT, CDR2 YYEEEE. V was clipped by 0 bases and J by 2 bases; unmatched bases: 4. This CDR3 is 16 amino acids long. The CDR3 sequence is CASSLGGGATNEKLFF. The DNA of the CDR3 is TGTGCCAGCAGCTTGGGAGGGGGCGCGACTAATGAAAAACTGTTTTTT.

The chain carries TRBV4-1 and TRBJ1-3, with unresolved D. The V end was cut by 0 bases, the J end by 0 bases, with 9 bases between. Looked up from germline, CDR1 is MGHRA and CDR2 is YSYEKL. The CDR3 has 16 amino acids. The CDR3 loop is CASSQDWPVSGNTIYF. As DNA, the CDR3 is TGCGCCAGCAGCCAAGATTGGCCAGTCTCTGGAAACACCATATATTTT.

This clone was counted once. This chain joins TRBV30 and TRBJ2-3; 7 bases agree with TRBD2. The V and J ends lost 2 bases and 2 bases, in that order; junction bases with no gene match: 7. The germline V gene has CDR1 GTSNPN and CDR2 SVGIG (reference sequence). The CDR3 runs to 15 residues. CDR3 in amino acids: CAWSPTGLPTDTQYF. The CDR3 DNA follows: TGTGCCTGGAGTCCTACGGGACTACCCACAGATACGCAGTATTTT.

A remark on this clone: The sample contains more than one DNA sequence encoding this CDR3. The genes are TRBV28 and TRBJ1-2, with no clear D. Germline-derived CDR1 and CDR2 are MDHEN and SYDVKM. The CDR3 loop spans 12 amino acids. With 4 bases removed from V and 4 bases from J, the gap between germline ends came to 7 bases. The CDR3 DNA sequence: TGTGCCAGCAGTTCGGGGTCCTATGGCTACACCTTC. Translated: CASSSGSYGYTF.

V gene TRBV7-7 combines with J gene TRBJ2-3; 9 bases are a match to TRBD2. CDR1 and CDR2 from the germline V gene are SSHAT and FNYEAQ (reference sequence). The CDR3 sequence is 16 residues long. V was pared by 3 bases and J by 0 bases, with 4 bases of the junction left unmatched. The CDR3 reads CASSFLAGASTDTQYF. CDR3 DNA sequence: TGTGCCAGCAGCTTCTTAGCGGGGGCTAGCACAGATACGCAGTATTTT.

The genes are TRBV19 and TRBJ1-6, with 7 bases lining up with TRBD1. J gave up 14 bases and V 6 bases, and 16 bases lay outside the gene matches. CDR1 is LNHDA, CDR2 SQIVND, per germline (reference sequence). This CDR3 is 15 amino acids long. The CDR3 DNA sequence: TGTGCCAGTAGCCTGGGGGGACAGAGGTCCGGGGCCCTCCACTTT. Translated, it gives CASSLGGQRSGALHF.

The chain has TRBV28 and TRBJ2-4, with TRBD2 matching 9 bases. This CDR3 spans 12 amino acids. J was trimmed by 13 bases and V by 6 bases; bases with no gene match: 7. Germline V gives CDR1 MDHEN, CDR2 SYDVKM. CDR3 nucleotides: TGTGCCAGCAGCCTCAGGACTAGCGAACAGTACTTC. Residues: CASSLRTSEQYF.

The genes are TRBV5-8 and TRBJ2-1; 7 nucleotides agree with TRBD2. Germline V gene sequence: CDR1 SGHTS, CDR2 YDEGEE. Trimming took 3 bases from V and 4 from J; bases not matched to a gene: 7. This CDR3 has 15 residues. The CDR3 sequence is CASSSERGPYNEQFF. The CDR3 DNA is TGTGCCAGCAGCTCAGAGCGGGGCCCTTACAATGAGCAGTTCTTC. The full variable domain, its missing parts supplied by reference TRBV5-8 and TRBJ2-1, is EAGVTQSPTHLIKTRGQQATLRCSPISGHTSVYWYQQALGLGLQFLLWYDEGEERNRGNFPPRFSGRQFPNYSSELNVNALELEDSALYLCASSSERGPYNEQFFGPGTRLTVL.

V and J are TRBV6-6 and TRBJ2-3; D possibly corresponds to TRBD1 (5 bases). The CDR3 is 15 residues long. Germline V gene sequence: CDR1 MNHNY, CDR2 SVGAGI (reference sequence). Trimming shortened V by 7 bases and J by 2 bases, and 16 bases separated the two germline ends. The CDR3 DNA sequence: TGTGCCAGCACTAAGGGGCAGGGTCCCACAGATACGCAGTATTTT. The encoded protein is CASTKGQGPTDTQYF.

This chain joins TRBV2 and TRBJ1-5; D perhaps matches TRBD1 (5 bases). Trimming left V 4 bases short and J 0 bases short, with 10 bases between. The CDR3 sequence is 15 residues long. Germline loops: CDR1 SNHLY, CDR2 FYNNEI. For the CDR3, the DNA is TGTGCCAGCAGTGGGGAACAGGCTAGCAATCAGCCCCAGCATTTT. Translating gives CASSGEQASNQPQHF.

The V and J genes are TRBV5-1 and TRBJ2-7; 9 bases are a match to TRBD2. Germline V gene sequence: CDR1 SGHRS, CDR2 YFSETQ. This CDR3 comprises 15 residues. After removal of 2 bases from V and 1 base from J, the junction contained 4 bases not matched to a gene. This chain's CDR3 is CASSLLAGLSYEQYF. The CDR3 DNA reads as TGCGCCAGCAGCTTACTAGCGGGTCTTTCCTACGAGCAGTACTTC.

CDR3 DNA sequence: TGTGCCATCAGTGATGGTCAGGCCGCAACTAATGAAAAACTGTTTTTT. As protein: CAISDGQAATNEKLFF. This chain uses TRBV10-3 with TRBJ1-4; D unresolved. Germline V lookup: CDR1 ENHRY, CDR2 SYGVKD. The CDR3 contains 16 residues. The V gene lost 3 bases and the J gene lost 0 bases, with 11 bases spanning the gap.

This chain joins TRBV29-1 and TRBJ2-7, with 8 bases fitting TRBD1. This CDR3 has 13 residues. V shed 7 bases and J 5 bases; nucleotides not matched to a gene: 10. Per germline, CDR1 SQVTM and CDR2 ANQGSEA. The CDR3 loop reads CSAEDPGGNEQYF. CDR3 sequence (DNA): TGCAGCGCTGAGGACCCAGGGGGCAACGAGCAGTACTTC.